This TCR beta chain was sequenced in a study of blood T cell repertoires in COVID-19. Whole-study context: The samples span acute and convalescent COVID-19 from the United States, Italy and Spain.

This clone appeared once. CDR1 is SGHNT, CDR2 YYREEE, per germline (reference sequence). The CDR3 extends over 15 amino acids. The J segment lost 2 bases and the V segment lost 4 bases, leaving 3 bases of the junction unmatched. Measured with immunoSEQ multiplex PCR; TCRdb has only the in-frame clones, and not every one. Here the sample spans 110,000 to 150,000 clones, roughly 91% being singletons. Source material: peripheral blood. The receptor was isolated from a man in his sixties with active or convalescent COVID-19. The chain employs TRBV5-4 and TRBJ1-4; 9 positions agree with TRBD1. For the CDR3, the DNA is TGTGCCAGCAGCCGCGGACAGGGGACTAATGAAAAACTGTTTTTT. This codes for CASSRGQGTNEKLFF.